This T cell receptor (beta chain) was sequenced for a study of T-cell reconstitution after alpha-beta-depleted transplantation in children. Unique molecular identifiers were incorporated when the TCRbeta library was constructed. TCRdb reanalysed the PCR reads using MiXCR and keeps one entry per CDR3 protein. Altogether a few hundred thousand distinct CDR3 sequences are present, 13% being singletons, with the ten largest covering around 2.2%. Findings of the study overall: At the one-year point after transplant, T-cell counts and TCRbeta diversity were found to come mostly from T cells that had been newly produced. Reports say that about two months after transplant, the alpha-beta T cells came out of several hundred graft clones that had expanded. Some patients showed high day-60 TCRbeta diversity, which derived from surviving recipient T cells and thymic progenitors.

This clonotype was counted a few times. Its antigen remains unidentified. This receptor was taken from a male patient younger than 18 who had a stem cell transplant for acute myeloid leukemia, so the T cells may come from the graft donor. The sequencing here drew on PBMCs, mostly from graft donor cells, taken 360 days after TCRalphabeta/CD19-depleted stem cell transplant.

The CDR3 coding sequence is TGTGCCAGCAGCCGTAGGGAGGGGGGTCCGACCTACGAGCAGTACTTC. This translates into CASSRREGGPTYEQYF. V gene TRBV7-9 combines with J gene TRBJ2-7; possibly TRBD2 for D (7 bases). CDR1 is SEHNR, CDR2 FQNEAQ, per germline (reference sequence). There are 16 residues in the CDR3. Trimming removed 5 bases at V and 2 bases at J, with 19 bases between.